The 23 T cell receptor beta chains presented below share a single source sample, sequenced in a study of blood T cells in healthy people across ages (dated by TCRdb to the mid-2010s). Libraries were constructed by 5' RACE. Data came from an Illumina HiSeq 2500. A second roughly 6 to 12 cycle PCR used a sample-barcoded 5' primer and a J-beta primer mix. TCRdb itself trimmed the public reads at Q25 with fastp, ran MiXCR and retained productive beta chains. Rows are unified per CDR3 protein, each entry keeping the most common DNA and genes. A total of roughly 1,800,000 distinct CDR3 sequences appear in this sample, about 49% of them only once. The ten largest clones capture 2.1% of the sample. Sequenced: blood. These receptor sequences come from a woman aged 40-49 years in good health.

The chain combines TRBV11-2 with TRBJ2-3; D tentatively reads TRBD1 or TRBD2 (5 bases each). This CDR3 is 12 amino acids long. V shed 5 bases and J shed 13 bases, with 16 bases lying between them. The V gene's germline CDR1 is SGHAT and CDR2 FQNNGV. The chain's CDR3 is CASSLTGTREYF. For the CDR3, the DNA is TGTGCCAGCAGCCTAACGGGGACCCGTGAGTATTTT.

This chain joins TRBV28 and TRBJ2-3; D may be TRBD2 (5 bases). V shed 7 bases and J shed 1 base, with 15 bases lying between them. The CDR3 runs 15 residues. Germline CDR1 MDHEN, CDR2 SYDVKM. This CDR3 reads CASTLITRGTDTQYF. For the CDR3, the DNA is TGTGCCAGCACCCTTATTACTAGGGGCACAGATACGCAGTATTTT.

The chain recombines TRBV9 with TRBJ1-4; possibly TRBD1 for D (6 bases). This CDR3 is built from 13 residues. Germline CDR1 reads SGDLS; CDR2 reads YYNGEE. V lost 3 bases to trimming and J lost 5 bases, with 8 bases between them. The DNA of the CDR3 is TGTGCCAGCAGCGGGGGACACAATGAAAAACTGTTTTTT. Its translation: CASSGGHNEKLFF. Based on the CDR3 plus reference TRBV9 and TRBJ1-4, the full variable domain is DSGVTQTPKHLITATGQRVTLRCSPRSGDLSVYWYQQSLDQGLQFLIQYYNGEERAKGNILERFSAQQFPDLHSELNLSSLELGDSALYFCASSGGHNEKLFFGSGTQLSVL.

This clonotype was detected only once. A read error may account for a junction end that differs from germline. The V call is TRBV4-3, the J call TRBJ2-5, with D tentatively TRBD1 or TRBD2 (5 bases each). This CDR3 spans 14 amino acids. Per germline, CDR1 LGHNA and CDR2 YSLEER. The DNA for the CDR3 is TGCGCCAGCAGCCAAGATAGGGACGGAGAGACCCGGTACTTC. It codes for CASSQDRDGETRYF.

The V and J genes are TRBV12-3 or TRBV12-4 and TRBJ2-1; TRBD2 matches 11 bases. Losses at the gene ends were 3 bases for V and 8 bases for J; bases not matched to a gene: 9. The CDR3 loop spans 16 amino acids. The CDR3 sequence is CASSFLSSGGRDEQFF. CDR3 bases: TGTGCCAGCAGTTTTCTCTCTAGCGGGGGGAGGGATGAGCAGTTCTTC.

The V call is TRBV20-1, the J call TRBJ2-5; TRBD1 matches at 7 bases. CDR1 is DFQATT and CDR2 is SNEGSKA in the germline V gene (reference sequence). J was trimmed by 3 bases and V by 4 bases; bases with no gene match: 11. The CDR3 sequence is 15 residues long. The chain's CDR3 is CSAKVGTAIKETQYF. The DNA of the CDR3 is TGCAGTGCTAAGGTCGGGACAGCTATAAAAGAGACCCAGTACTTC.

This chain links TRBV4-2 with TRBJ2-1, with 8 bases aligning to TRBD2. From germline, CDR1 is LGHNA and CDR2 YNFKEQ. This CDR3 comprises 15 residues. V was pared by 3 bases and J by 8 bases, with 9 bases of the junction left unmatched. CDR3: CASSQSSGVGYEQFF. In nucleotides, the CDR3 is TGTGCCAGCAGCCAGAGTAGCGGGGTAGGCTATGAGCAGTTCTTC.

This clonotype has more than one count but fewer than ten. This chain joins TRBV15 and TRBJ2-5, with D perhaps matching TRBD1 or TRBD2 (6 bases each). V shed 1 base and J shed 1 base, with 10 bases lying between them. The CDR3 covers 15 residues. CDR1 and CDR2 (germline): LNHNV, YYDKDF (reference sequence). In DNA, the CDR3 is TGTGCCACCAGCAGAGCGGGGGCTACCCAAGAGACCCAGTACTTC. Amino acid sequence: CATSRAGATQETQYF.

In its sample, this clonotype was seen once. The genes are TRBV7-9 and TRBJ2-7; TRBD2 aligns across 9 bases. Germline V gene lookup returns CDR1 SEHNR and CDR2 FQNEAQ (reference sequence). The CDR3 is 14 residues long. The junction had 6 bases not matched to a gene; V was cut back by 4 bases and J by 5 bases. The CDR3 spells CASSSLAGSDEQYF. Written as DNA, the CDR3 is TGTGCCAGCAGCTCCCTAGCGGGGTCCGACGAGCAGTACTTC. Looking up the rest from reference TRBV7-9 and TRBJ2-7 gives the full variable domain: DTGVSQNPRHKITKRGQNVTFRCDPISEHNRLYWYRQTLGQGPEFLTYFQNEAQLEKSRLLSDRFSAERPKGSFSTLEIQRTEQGDSAMYLCASSSLAGSDEQYFGPGTRLTVT.

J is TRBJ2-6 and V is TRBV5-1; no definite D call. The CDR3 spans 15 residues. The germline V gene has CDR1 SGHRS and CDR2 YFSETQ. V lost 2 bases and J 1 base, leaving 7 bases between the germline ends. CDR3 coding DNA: TGCGCCAGCAGCTTTGACACTTCTGGGGCCAACGTCCTGACTTTC. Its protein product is CASSFDTSGANVLTF. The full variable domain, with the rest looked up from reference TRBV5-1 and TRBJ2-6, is KAGVTQTPRYLIKTRGQQVTLSCSPISGHRSVSWYQQTPGQGLQFLFEYFSETQRNKGNFPGRFSGRQFSNSRSEMNVSTLELGDSALYLCASSFDTSGANVLTFGAGSRLTVL.

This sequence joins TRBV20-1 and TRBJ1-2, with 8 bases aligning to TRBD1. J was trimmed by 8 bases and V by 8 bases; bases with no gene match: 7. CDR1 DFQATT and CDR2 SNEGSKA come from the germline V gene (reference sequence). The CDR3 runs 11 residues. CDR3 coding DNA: TGCAGTCCGTACACAGGGGGAGGCTACACCTTC. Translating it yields CSPYTGGGYTF.

The CDR3 loop reads CSARERPGTGLWNEQYF. The CDR3 coding sequence is TGCAGTGCTAGAGAAAGGCCCGGGACAGGGCTGTGGAACGAGCAGTACTTC. This sequence joins TRBV20-1 and TRBJ2-7; 9 positions match TRBD1. The germline V gene has CDR1 DFQATT and CDR2 SNEGSKA (reference sequence). The CDR3 loop spans 17 amino acids. Trimming removed 0 bases from V and 5 bases from J; junction bases left unmatched: 14.

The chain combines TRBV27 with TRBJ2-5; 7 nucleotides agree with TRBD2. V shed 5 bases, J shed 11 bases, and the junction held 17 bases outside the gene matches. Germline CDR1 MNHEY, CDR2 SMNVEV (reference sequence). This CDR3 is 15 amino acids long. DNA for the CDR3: TGTGCCAGCAGTGGGCTAGCGGCCTCCTACAATGAGCAGTACTTC. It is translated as CASSGLAASYNEQYF.

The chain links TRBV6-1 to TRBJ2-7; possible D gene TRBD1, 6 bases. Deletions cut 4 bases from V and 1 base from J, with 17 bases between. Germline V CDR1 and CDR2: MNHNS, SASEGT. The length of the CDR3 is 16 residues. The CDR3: CASSGRRTDASYEQYF. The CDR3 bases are TGTGCCAGCAGTGGTCGCAGGACAGATGCTTCCTACGAGCAGTACTTC.

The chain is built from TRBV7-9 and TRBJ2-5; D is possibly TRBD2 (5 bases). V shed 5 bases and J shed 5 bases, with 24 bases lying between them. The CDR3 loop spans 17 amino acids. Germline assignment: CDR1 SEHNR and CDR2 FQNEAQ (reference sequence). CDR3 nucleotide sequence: TGTGCCAGCAGCCGGATTCCCTTAGGAGGCTTTGGGGAGACCCAGTACTTC. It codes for CASSRIPLGGFGETQYF.

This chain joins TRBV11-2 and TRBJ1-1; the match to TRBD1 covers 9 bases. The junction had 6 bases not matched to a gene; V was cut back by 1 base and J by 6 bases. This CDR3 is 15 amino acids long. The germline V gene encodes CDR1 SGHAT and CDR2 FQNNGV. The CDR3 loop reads CASSLAQGAISEAFF. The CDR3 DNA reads TGTGCCAGCAGCTTAGCACAGGGGGCAATATCTGAAGCTTTCTTT.

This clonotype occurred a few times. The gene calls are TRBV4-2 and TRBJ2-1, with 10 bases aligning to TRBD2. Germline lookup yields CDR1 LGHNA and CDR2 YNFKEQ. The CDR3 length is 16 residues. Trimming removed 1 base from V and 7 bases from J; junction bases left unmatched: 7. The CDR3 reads CASSQVERGGSNEQFF. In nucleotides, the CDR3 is TGTGCCAGCAGCCAAGTTGAGCGGGGGGGCTCAAATGAGCAGTTCTTC.

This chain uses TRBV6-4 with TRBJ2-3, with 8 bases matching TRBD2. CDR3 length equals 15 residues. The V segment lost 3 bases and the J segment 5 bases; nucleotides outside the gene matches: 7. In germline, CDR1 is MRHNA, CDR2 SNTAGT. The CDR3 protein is CASSERGLVGDTQYF. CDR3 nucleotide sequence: TGTGCCAGCAGTGAACGGGGACTAGTAGGAGATACGCAGTATTTT.

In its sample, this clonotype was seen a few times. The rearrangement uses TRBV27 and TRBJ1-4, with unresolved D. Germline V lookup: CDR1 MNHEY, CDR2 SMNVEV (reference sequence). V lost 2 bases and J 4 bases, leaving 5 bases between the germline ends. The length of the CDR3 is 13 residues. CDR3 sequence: CASSLRDNEKLFF. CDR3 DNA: TGTGCCAGCAGTTTAAGGGATAATGAAAAACTGTTTTTT. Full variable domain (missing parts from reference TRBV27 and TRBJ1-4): EAQVTQNPRYLITVTGKKLTVTCSQNMNHEYMSWYRQDPGLGLRQIYYSMNVEVTDKGDVPEGYKVSRKEKRNFPLILESPSPNQTSLYFCASSLRDNEKLFFGSGTQLSVL.

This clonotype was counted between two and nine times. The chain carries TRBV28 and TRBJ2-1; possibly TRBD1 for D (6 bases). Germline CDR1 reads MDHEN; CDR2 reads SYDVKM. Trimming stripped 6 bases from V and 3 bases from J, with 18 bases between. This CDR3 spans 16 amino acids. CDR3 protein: CASRPSNRANYNEQFF. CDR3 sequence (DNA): TGTGCCAGCAGACCATCAAACAGGGCGAACTACAATGAGCAGTTCTTC.

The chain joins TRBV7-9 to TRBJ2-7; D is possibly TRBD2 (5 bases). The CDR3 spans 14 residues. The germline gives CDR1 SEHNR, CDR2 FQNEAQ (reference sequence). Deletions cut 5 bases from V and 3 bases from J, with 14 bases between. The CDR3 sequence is CASSVGSSGYEQYF. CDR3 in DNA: TGTGCCAGCAGCGTAGGGAGCAGCGGCTACGAGCAGTACTTC.

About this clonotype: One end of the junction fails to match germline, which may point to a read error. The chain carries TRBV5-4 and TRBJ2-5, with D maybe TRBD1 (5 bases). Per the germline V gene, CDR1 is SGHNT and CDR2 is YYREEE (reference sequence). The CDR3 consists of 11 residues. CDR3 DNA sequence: TGTGGCAGCACAGGAAAAGAGACCCAGTACTTC. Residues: CGSTGKETQYF.

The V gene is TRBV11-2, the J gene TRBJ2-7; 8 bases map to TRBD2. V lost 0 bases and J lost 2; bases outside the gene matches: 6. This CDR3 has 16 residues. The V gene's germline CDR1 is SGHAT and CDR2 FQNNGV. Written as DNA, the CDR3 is TGTGCCAGCAGCTTAGATCTGTCGGGGGGGACCTACGAGCAGTACTTC. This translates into CASSLDLSGGTYEQYF.